This entry features one TCR beta chain sequence. Its specific antigen is unknown. Per-nucleotide qualities are absent, and no much larger clonotype sits a single base away. The source of the sample is a study of shared clonotypes between healthy human individuals (dated by TCRdb to the early 2020s). About the investigation overall: The cohort comprised two women and a few men aged 18 to 49 years. For each donor, three plates each were used for CD4 naive and CD4 memory, two plates were used for CD8 naive, and one plate was used for CD8 memory. Different laboratories and diverse techniques were used to prepare libraries and sequence TCR repertoires, to increase sequencing depth and limit assay-specific biases. The study deeply sequenced blood TCR repertoires of about five healthy adults to estimate repertoire size and the extent of clonotype sharing between individuals. Each donor's leukapheresis produced roughly between about 0.9 and 9.5 billion PBMCs. Overall results and qualifications from the work: Pairwise subsampling indicated that sequencing depth was expected to affect the degree of clonotype sharing among donors. The small number of donors limited the genetic and exposure-history diversity represented. Clonotypes shared by all four sorted-subset donors showed higher generation probabilities than non-shared clonotypes. Incomplete sequencing was indicated by rarefaction of sorted-subset datasets, despite the large sequencing depth. Estimated clonotype richness was generally larger for naive than for memory subsets. Sampling was restricted to blood, and TCR repertoires in tissue are likely to differ from TCR repertoires in blood. Sharing across several donors was observed for roughly 5.4% of naive CD4, 3.5% of naive CD8, roughly 2.3% of memory CD4, and over 0.3% of memory CD8 clonotypes.

Relative to germline, V is missing 4 bases and J is missing 6 bases, with 18 bases of the junction outside any gene match. The CDR3 sequence holds 19 residues, the cysteine and phenylalanine included. The read is trimmed to its CDR3 DNA, 57 bases read in frame from base 1. Sequences SGDLS (CDR1) and YYNGEE (CDR2) are obtained from the germline V gene. Donors were healthy HIV-negative adults with no recently reported acute infections or vaccinations. Only Caucasian adults living in Nashville, Tennessee, USA were represented among the donors. CD4+ T cells were enriched through magnetic negative selection, after which naive cells were positively selected on CD45RA and the remaining negative fraction served as the memory subset. Blood was collected by leukapheresis, and PBMCs were isolated by Ficoll-Histopaque density gradient centrifugation and then cryopreserved in liquid nitrogen vapor phase. Purity and quantity of every magnetically sorted T cell population were checked by analytical flow cytometry. Genomic DNA was isolated from every sorted fraction and measured by UV absorbance on a Nanodrop 2000c.

Using the deep immunoSEQ assay, multiplex PCR amplified TCR CDR3 regions from genomic DNA. Extracted genomic DNA from each cell subset was spread evenly across all wells of several immunoSEQ 96-well plates, with each plate serving as a replicate. For sorted subsets, about 220 ng of genomic DNA, equivalent to some 33,000 T cell genomes, went into each replicate PCR. Purified libraries were measured with a Qubit 3.0 fluorometer, size-checked on a Bioanalyzer 2100, and measured again with the KAPA Library Quantification kit. Every immunoSEQ 96-well plate was sequenced on a separate single-read 150-cycle Illumina NextSeq 550 flow cell. From the authors' description of their analysis: Because the immunoSEQ output included only junctional sequences and no quality scores, the filtering could not be the same as the filtering used for full-length reads. To assign V/J genes and CDR3, sequences were annotated against IMGT germline references using PyIR, a Python wrapper for IgBLAST v1.9. Reads with weak V/J assignments (E-value above 1e-6), missing CDR3, stop codons, out-of-frame junctions, or ambiguous translated residues were removed. A V3J clonotype was defined by an identical inferred V gene, J gene, and CDR3 amino acid sequence. To compute the percentage overlap between repertoires, the number of shared unique clonotypes was divided by the size of the smaller repertoire. Richness of each repertoire was evaluated using RTK rarefaction, the Chao1 estimator, and Recon v2.1 estimates of unobserved clonotypes. OLGA was used to compute generation probabilities for all TCRbeta clonotypes that the gDNA method yielded from a few donors. In TCRdb, the immuneACCESS table is reduced to in-frame sequences with V and J assigned. These tables do not hold every clone; where another copy was compared, an unresolved V gene accounts for under half, and the others remain unexplained. V and J calls and clone size are those listed in that table; D and trimming were worked out from the DNA. The sample table shows a few hundred thousand clones, and 65% to 70% are seen once. In total, the top ten clones hold roughly 11% of the sample.

This receptor was taken from a man in his thirties or forties in good health. The sequencing input was memory CD4+ T cells sorted from blood. The cell subset or site label, read with the paper, signifies: CD45RA-negative fraction. The chain is assembled from TRBV9 and TRBJ2-1; 11 middle bases align to TRBD2. The CDR3 reads CASSPSPGLAEVGANEQFF. The sequence in DNA is TGTGCCAGCAGCCCATCACCGGGACTAGCGGAAGTAGGGGCCAATGAGCAGTTCTTC.